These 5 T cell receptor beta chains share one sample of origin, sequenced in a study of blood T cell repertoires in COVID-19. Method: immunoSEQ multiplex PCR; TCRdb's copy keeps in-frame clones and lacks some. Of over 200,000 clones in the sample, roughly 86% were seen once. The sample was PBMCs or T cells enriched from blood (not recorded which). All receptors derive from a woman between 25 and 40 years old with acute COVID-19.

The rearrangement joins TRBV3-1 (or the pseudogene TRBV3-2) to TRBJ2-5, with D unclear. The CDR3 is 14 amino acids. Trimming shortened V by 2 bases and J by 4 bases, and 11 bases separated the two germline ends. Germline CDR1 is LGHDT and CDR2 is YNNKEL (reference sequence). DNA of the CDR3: TGTGCCAGCAGCCAAATAAGTAGCAGAGAGACCCAGTACTTC. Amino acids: CASSQISSRETQYF.

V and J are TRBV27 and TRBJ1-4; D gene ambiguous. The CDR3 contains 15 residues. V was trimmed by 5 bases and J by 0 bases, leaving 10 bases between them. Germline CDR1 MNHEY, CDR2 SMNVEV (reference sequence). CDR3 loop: CASSTQETTNEKLFF. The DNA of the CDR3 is TGTGCCAGCAGTACTCAGGAAACAACTAATGAAAAACTGTTTTTT.

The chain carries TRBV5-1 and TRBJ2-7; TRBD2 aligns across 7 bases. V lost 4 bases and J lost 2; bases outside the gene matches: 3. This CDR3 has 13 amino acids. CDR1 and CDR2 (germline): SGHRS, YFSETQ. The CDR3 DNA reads TGCGCCAGCAGCCTGCGGGGGACCTACGAGCAGTACTTC. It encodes CASSLRGTYEQYF.

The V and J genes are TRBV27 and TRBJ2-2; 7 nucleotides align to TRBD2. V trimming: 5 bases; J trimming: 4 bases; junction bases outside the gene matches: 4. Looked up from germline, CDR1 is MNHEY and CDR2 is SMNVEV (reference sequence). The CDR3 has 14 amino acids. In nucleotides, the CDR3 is TGTGCCAGCAGTCCGGGACTACTCACCGGGGAGCTGTTTTTT. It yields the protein CASSPGLLTGELFF.

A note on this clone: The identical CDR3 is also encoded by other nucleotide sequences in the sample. CDR3 loop: CAWRTSGSYEQYF. DNA for the CDR3: TGTGCCTGGAGGACTAGCGGTTCCTACGAGCAGTACTTC. The chain combines TRBV30 with TRBJ2-7; TRBD2 aligns across 9 bases. Losses at the gene ends were 3 bases for V and 1 base for J; bases not matched to a gene: 1. The V gene's germline CDR1 is GTSNPN and CDR2 SVGIG (reference sequence). The CDR3 contains 13 residues.